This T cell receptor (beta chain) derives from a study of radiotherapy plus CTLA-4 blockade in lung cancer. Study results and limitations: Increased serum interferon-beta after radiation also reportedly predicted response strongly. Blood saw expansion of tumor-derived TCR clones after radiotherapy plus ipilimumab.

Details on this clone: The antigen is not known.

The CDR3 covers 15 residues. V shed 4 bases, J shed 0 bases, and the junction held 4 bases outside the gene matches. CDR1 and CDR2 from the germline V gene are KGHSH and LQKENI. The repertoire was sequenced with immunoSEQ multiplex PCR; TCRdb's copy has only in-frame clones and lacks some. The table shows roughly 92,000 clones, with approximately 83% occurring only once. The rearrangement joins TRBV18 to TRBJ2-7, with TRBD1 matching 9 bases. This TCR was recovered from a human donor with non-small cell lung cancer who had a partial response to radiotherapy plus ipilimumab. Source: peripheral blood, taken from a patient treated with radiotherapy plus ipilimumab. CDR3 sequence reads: CASSRGTGNSYEQYF. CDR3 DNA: TGTGCCAGCTCACGTGGGACAGGGAACTCCTACGAGCAGTACTTC.